The 20 T cell receptor beta chains below all came from one sample that was sequenced in a study of post-analysis software for immune sequencing data. Study conclusions and caveats: Higher frequency in patients than in controls was seen for roughly five TRBV segments, with TRBV5-6, TRBV5-1 and TRBV20-1 among them.

Unique molecular identifiers were built into the TCR beta cDNA libraries. Via MiXCR, TCRdb re-called the PCR reads, giving one row per CDR3 protein. The table lists some 700,000 distinct CDR3 sequences, 55% to 60% of them singletons. No cognate antigen is known for these TCRs. Sequenced sample: blood. The receptors come from a girl aged 2 to 9 with multiple sclerosis.

The chain employs TRBV5-1 and TRBJ2-7; 9 bases fit TRBD2. The J call is doubtful: the DNA matches TRBJ2-5 better. This CDR3 spans 15 amino acids. The V gene's germline CDR1 is SGHRS and CDR2 YFSETQ. The CDR3 loop is CASISGGSPQETQYF. The CDR3 DNA sequence: TGCGCCAGCATTAGCGGGGGTTCACCCCAAGAGACCCAGTACTTC.

This clonotype has just a few counts. The rearrangement uses TRBV24-1 and TRBJ2-5, with a weak D call TRBD2 (6 bases). Germline CDR1 is KGHDR and CDR2 is SFDVKD. This CDR3 is built from 16 residues. The germline V and J ends were trimmed by 5 bases and 4 bases, with 19 bases remaining between them. CDR3 DNA sequence: TGTGCCACCAGTGTAGGTAGCGGCCTCGGAGGAGAGACCCAGTACTTC. Protein: CATSVGSGLGGETQYF.

The chain employs TRBV5-1 and TRBJ2-1; tentatively, D is TRBD1 (6 bases). The germline gives CDR1 SGHRS, CDR2 YFSETQ. The CDR3 covers 14 residues. Trimming removed 4 bases from V and 6 bases from J, with 14 bases in between. The CDR3 spells CASSTPTGGNEQFF. CDR3 DNA: TGCGCCAGCAGCACCCCGACAGGTGGCAATGAGCAGTTCTTC.

This clonotype was found a few times. This chain uses TRBV20-1 with TRBJ2-5, with D unclear. Trimming took off 3 bases at V and 3 bases at J, with 32 bases between the two ends. Germline CDR1 is DFQATT and CDR2 is SNEGSKA (reference sequence). CDR3 length: 20 amino acids. CDR3 DNA: TGCAGTGCTAGTTCCTTTGACATATTTCATCGTGACTTAGACGAAGAGACCCAGTACTTC. This gives the protein CSASSFDIFHRDLDEETQYF.

The V call is TRBV2, the J call TRBJ1-4, with unresolved D. V was shortened by 3 bases and J by 8 bases, with 7 bases between the two germline ends. In germline, CDR1 is SNHLY, CDR2 FYNNEI. The CDR3 length is 12 residues. The CDR3 DNA sequence: TGTGCCAGCAGTGAGTTGGGCGAAAAACTGTTTTTT. It codes for CASSELGEKLFF.

A few counts support this clonotype. V and J are TRBV20-1 and TRBJ2-3; 7 bases align to TRBD2. V lost 3 bases to trimming and J lost 7 bases; unmatched junction nucleotides: 19. The CDR3 has 17 residues. In germline, CDR1 is DFQATT, CDR2 SNEGSKA (reference sequence). As DNA, the CDR3 is TGCAGTGCTAGGTCCTTCGCTGCCGGGAGGAGGAAATATACGCAGTATTTT. Its translation is CSARSFAAGRRKYTQYF.

The chain links TRBV7-8 to TRBJ2-3; TRBD1 might be the D (6 bases). The CDR3 sequence is 17 residues long. Germline values: CDR1 SGHVS, CDR2 FQNEAQ. V gave up 0 bases and J gave up 5 bases, with 18 bases separating them. The CDR3 DNA is TGTGCCAGCAGCTTAGCAGGGCAGGGGTTGTTGAGAGATACGCAGTATTTT. Protein sequence: CASSLAGQGLLRDTQYF.

The genes are TRBV5-1 and TRBJ2-7; 8 nucleotides agree with TRBD2. The V gene end was trimmed by 5 bases and the J gene end by 6 bases; junction bases not matched to a gene: 13. The CDR3 is 15 amino acids. Germline V gives CDR1 SGHRS, CDR2 YFSETQ. CDR3: CASRNLAGTSGEQYF. The CDR3 region has the DNA TGCGCCAGCAGAAACTTAGCGGGGACTTCGGGCGAGCAGTACTTC.

The V call is TRBV7-2, the J call TRBJ2-7, with 13 bases that match TRBD2. There are 16 residues in the CDR3. Germline loops: CDR1 SGHTA, CDR2 FQGNSA. The J segment lost 9 bases and the V segment lost 5 bases, leaving 13 bases of the junction unmatched. The chain's CDR3 is CASSPPGLAGPKGQYF. The CDR3 bases are TGTGCCAGCAGCCCTCCGGGACTAGCGGGGCCAAAAGGGCAGTACTTC. Full variable domain (missing parts from reference TRBV7-2 and TRBJ2-7): GAGVSQSPSNKVTEKGKDVELRCDPISGHTALYWYRQSLGQGLEFLIYFQGNSAPDKSGLPSDRFSAERTGGSVSTLTIQRTQQEDSAVYLCASSPPGLAGPKGQYFGPGTRLTVT.

The chain carries TRBV11-2 and TRBJ2-7; D is unresolved. The CDR3 is 14 residues long. Germline values: CDR1 SGHAT, CDR2 FQNNGV. Trimming took 2 bases from V and 0 from J, leaving 8 bases between them. The DNA for the CDR3 is TGTGCCAGCAGCTTATCCCAGACCTCCTACGAGCAGTACTTC. Residues: CASSLSQTSYEQYF.

The chain links TRBV7-9 to TRBJ2-5; possibly TRBD1 for D (5 bases). This CDR3 contains 16 residues. Germline CDR1 SEHNR, CDR2 FQNEAQ (reference sequence). Trimming cost V 5 bases and J 2 bases, with 18 bases left between them. DNA for the CDR3: TGTGCCAGCAGCCCCCGTCGCGACAGACCACAAGAGACCCAGTACTTC. This translates into CASSPRRDRPQETQYF.

The chain links TRBV29-1 to TRBJ1-4; TRBD1 matches 7 bases. CDR1 SQVTM and CDR2 ANQGSEA come from the germline V gene. This CDR3 has 12 residues. Unmatched junction bases numbered 6, after V lost 8 bases and J lost 6 bases. The CDR3 sequence is CSYRGSDEKLFF. The CDR3 coding sequence is TGCAGCTACAGGGGATCTGATGAAAAACTGTTTTTT.

There are a few counts of this clonotype. This rearrangement joins TRBV7-3 to TRBJ2-7, with D uncertain. Between the trimmed V and J ends, which lost 0 bases and 5 bases, there was a span of 11 bases. Germline CDR1 is SGHTA and CDR2 is FQGTGA. CDR3 size: 14 residues. DNA for the CDR3: TGTGCCAGCAGCTTAACGTTGGGATCCCACGAGCAGTACTTC. Amino acids: CASSLTLGSHEQYF.

This chain joins TRBV2 and TRBJ1-2; D unresolved. V was cut by 5 bases and J by 5 bases, with 18 bases left in between. This CDR3 is built from 15 residues. Germline values: CDR1 SNHLY, CDR2 FYNNEI. The CDR3 protein is CASSPSRLDLYGYTF. As DNA, the CDR3 is TGTGCCAGCAGTCCCAGCAGGTTGGATCTGTATGGCTACACCTTC.

The chain carries TRBV29-1 and TRBJ2-1; D possibly matches TRBD1 or TRBD2 (5 bases each). Looked up from germline, CDR1 is SQVTM and CDR2 is ANQGSEA. There are 13 residues in the CDR3. V was shortened by 5 bases and J by 0 bases, with 8 bases between the two germline ends. The DNA for the CDR3 is TGCAGCGTTCTGGGGGACTCCTACAATGAGCAGTTCTTC. This encodes CSVLGDSYNEQFF.

This rearrangement joins TRBV7-9 to TRBJ1-1; 7 nucleotides align to TRBD1. Trimming took 4 bases from V and 6 from J; bases not matched to a gene: 5. This CDR3 comprises 13 residues. CDR1 SEHNR and CDR2 FQNEAQ come from the germline V gene (reference sequence). The CDR3 region is CASSSRQGAEAFF. Here the CDR3 DNA reads TGTGCCAGCAGCTCCCGGCAGGGGGCTGAAGCTTTCTTT.

This clonotype was seen a single time. The rearrangement links TRBV5-1 to TRBJ1-2; 7 positions match TRBD1. Germline lookup yields CDR1 SGHRS and CDR2 YFSETQ. The CDR3 length is 14 residues. V trimming: 4 bases; J trimming: 0 bases; junction bases outside the gene matches: 3. The CDR3 DNA follows: TGCGCCAGCAGCGCGGGACAGACTAACTATGGCTACACCTTC. It translates to CASSAGQTNYGYTF.

V is TRBV7-2 and J is TRBJ2-3; D not resolved. Germline V lookup: CDR1 SGHTA, CDR2 FQGNSA. The ends were cut back, 0 bases at V and 4 bases at J, with 14 bases in the middle. CDR3 length equals 16 residues. CDR3 amino acids: CASSLASGKGADTQYF. In DNA form, the CDR3 reads TGTGCCAGCAGCTTAGCGTCAGGAAAGGGCGCAGATACGCAGTATTTT.

The chain combines TRBV29-1 with TRBJ2-3; D gene unclear. Germline CDR1 is SQVTM and CDR2 is ANQGSEA. Trimming took off 4 bases at V and 0 bases at J, with 11 bases between the two ends. The CDR3 totals 14 residues. The CDR3 DNA reads TGCAGCGTTGCCCCTGCGGCTAGCACAGATACGCAGTATTTT. Its translation is CSVAPAASTDTQYF.

V usage is TRBV28 and J usage is TRBJ2-5; D is undetermined. The J call is doubtful: the DNA matches TRBJ2-7 better. Germline lookup yields CDR1 MDHEN and CDR2 SYDVKM. This CDR3 has 12 residues. The CDR3 DNA sequence: TGTGCCAGCAGCCGACCTTACGACGAGCAGTACTTC. The encoded protein is CASSRPYDEQYF.